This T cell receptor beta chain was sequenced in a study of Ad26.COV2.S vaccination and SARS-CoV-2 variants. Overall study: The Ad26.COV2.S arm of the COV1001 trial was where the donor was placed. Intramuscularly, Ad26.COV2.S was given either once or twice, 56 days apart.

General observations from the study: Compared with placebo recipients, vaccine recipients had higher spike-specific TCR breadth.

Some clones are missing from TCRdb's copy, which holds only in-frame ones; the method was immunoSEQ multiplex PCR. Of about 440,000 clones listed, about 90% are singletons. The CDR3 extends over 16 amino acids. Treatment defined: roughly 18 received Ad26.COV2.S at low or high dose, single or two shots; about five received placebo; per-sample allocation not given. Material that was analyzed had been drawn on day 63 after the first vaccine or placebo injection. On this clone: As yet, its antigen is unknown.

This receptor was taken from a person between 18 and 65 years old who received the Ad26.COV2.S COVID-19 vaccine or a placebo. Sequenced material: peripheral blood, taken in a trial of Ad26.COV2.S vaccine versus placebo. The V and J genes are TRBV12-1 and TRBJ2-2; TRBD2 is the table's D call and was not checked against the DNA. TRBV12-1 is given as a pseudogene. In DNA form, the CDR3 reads TGTGCCAGCCCTTCCACTAGCGGACTGGACACCGGGGAGCTGTTTTTT. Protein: CASPSTSGLDTGELFF.